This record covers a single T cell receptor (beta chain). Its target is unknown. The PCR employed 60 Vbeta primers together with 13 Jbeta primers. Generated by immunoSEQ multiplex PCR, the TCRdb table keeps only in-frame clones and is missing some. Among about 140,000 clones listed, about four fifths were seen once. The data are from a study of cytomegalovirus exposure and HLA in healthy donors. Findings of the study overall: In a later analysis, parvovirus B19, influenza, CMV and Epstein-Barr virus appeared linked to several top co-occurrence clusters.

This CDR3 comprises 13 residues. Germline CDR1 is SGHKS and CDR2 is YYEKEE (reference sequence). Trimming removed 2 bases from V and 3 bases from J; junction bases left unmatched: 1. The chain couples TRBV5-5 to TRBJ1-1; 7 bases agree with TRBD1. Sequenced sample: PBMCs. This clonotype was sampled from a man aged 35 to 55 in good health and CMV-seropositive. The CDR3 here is CASSFQGDTEAFF. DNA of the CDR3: TGTGCCAGCAGCTTTCAGGGGGACACTGAAGCTTTCTTT.